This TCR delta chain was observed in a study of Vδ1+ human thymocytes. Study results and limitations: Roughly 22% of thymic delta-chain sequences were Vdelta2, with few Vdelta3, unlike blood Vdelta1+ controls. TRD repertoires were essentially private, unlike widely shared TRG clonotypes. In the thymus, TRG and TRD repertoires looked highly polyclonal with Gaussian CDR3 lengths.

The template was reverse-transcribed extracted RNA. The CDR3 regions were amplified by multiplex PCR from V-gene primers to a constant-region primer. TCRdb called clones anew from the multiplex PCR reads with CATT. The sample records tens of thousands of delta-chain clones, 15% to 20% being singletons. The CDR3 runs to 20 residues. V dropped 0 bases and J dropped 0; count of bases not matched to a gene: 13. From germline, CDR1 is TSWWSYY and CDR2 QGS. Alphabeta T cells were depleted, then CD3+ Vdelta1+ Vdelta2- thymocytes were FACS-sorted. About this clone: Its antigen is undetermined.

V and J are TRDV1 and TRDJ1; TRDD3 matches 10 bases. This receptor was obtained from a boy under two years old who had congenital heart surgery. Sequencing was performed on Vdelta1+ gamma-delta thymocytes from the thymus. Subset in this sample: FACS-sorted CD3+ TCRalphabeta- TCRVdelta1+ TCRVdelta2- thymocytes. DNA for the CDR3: TGTGCTCTTGGGGAACTAGGGGACTGGGGGATCCCAAGTTACACCGATAAACTCATCTTT. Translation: CALGELGDWGIPSYTDKLIF.